This T cell receptor beta chain was retrieved from a study of early T cells in non-severe SARS-CoV-2 infection. About the research overall: Chains were not paired, and sequencing was done on bulk RNA from unsorted whole blood.

Individual cDNA molecules were tagged with unique molecular identifiers. TCRdb redid the calling of the 5' RACE reads with MiXCR, one entry per CDR3 protein. In the table there are 95,000 to 110,000 distinct CDR3 sequences, 8.5% to 14% of which are singletons. Study findings and constraints: Matching results from VDJdb favored anti-spike CD8 responses, leaving private and CD4 specificities undetected.

The length of the CDR3 is 12 residues. The V end was cut by 3 bases, the J end by 9 bases, with 8 bases between. Per the germline V gene, CDR1 is MDHEN and CDR2 is SYDVKM. Concerning this clonotype itself: What it recognizes is unknown.

The gene calls are TRBV28 and TRBJ2-2, with D perhaps TRBD2 (7 bases). The material sequenced was whole blood. This sequence originates from an adult who was a healthcare worker with PCR-confirmed SARS-CoV-2 infection or an uninfected control (not recorded which). The CDR3 is CASSFGGRELFF. The CDR3 DNA is TGTGCCAGCAGTTTCGGGGGGCGGGAGCTGTTTTTT.